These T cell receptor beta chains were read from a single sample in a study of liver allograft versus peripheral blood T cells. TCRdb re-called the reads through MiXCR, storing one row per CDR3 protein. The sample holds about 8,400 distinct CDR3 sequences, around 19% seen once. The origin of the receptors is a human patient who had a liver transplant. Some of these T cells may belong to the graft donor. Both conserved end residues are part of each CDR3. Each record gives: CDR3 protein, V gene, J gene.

CASSPGQGAYEQYF	TRBV19	TRBJ2-7
CASSLVTGYDYTF	TRBV7-2	TRBJ1-2
CASSLAGHPYEQYF	TRBV7-9	TRBJ2-7
CASSYSGDTQGYTF	TRBV6-5	TRBJ1-2
CAISEWGADTEAFF	TRBV10-3	TRBJ1-1
CASQGLSVPSTDTQYF	TRBV6-2/TRBV6-3	TRBJ2-3
CASSIRPGGEAFF	TRBV19	TRBJ1-1
CASSSRFPSLGEAFF	TRBV27	TRBJ1-1
CASTPGGAHEQYF	TRBV6-2/TRBV6-3	TRBJ2-7
CASSLGVGNTIYF	TRBV27	TRBJ1-3
CASSVVSGGVNEQFF	TRBV9	TRBJ2-1
CASSLGLRPQHF	TRBV12-3/TRBV12-4	TRBJ1-5
CASSRAFANYGYTF	TRBV6-6	TRBJ1-2
CASSIDGRINYGYTF	TRBV7-9	TRBJ1-2
CASTRGLEAFF	TRBV6-1	TRBJ1-1
CASSVGGTEAFF	TRBV19	TRBJ1-1
CASSSIQGTEAFF	TRBV6-5	TRBJ1-1
CASSAPGQGYNEQFF	TRBV7-9	TRBJ2-1
CASSLSGWEEQYF	TRBV27	TRBJ2-7
CASSSGQPYEQYF	TRBV12-3/TRBV12-4	TRBJ2-7
CASAWGKAYEQYF	TRBV27	TRBJ2-7
CASSLGGGQYNEQFF	TRBV19	TRBJ2-1
CASSVTENYGYTF	TRBV9	TRBJ1-2
CAILLGGRRGTRMNTEAFF	TRBV19	TRBJ1-1
CASSMHPNPIYEQYF	TRBV19	TRBJ2-7
CASRETGRQPQHF	TRBV6-1	TRBJ1-5
CASMGGGGQETQYF	TRBV27	TRBJ2-5
CASSQAGQGVYEQYF	TRBV12-3/TRBV12-4	TRBJ2-7
CASSLWATGNTIYF	TRBV5-6	TRBJ1-3
CASSFGPGTEAFF	TRBV5-5	TRBJ1-1
CASSPPGTGWGYTF	TRBV27	TRBJ1-2
CANSMDRGGDGYTF	TRBV12-3/TRBV12-4	TRBJ1-2
CASSLGVVGGYTF	TRBV12-3/TRBV12-4	TRBJ1-2
CASSPIVNTEAFF	TRBV18	TRBJ1-1
CASSLGGAYGYTF	TRBV7-2	TRBJ1-2
CASSIEVLRGYTF	TRBV19	TRBJ1-2
CASSLGTGGPEYF	TRBV5-6	TRBJ2-7
CATSDSGQAYGYTF	TRBV24-1	TRBJ1-2
CSARDPGGPKGGELFF	TRBV20-1	TRBJ2-2
CASGLVPRFF	TRBV12-5	TRBJ1-1
CASSLETASYEQYF	TRBV5-5	TRBJ2-7
CAWRGYGYTF	TRBV30	TRBJ1-2